These 18 T cell receptor beta chains share one sample of origin, sequenced in a study of CD8+ T cells in alopecia areata. RNA was isolated and reverse transcribed to cDNA, the sequencing template. TCRdb keeps only in-frame clones here, not all; method: immunoSEQ multiplex PCR. The top ten clones hold around 1.8% of a sample with under 350,000 clones, 58% of them seen once. Treatment in this sample: oral pan-JAK inhibitor, 5-10 mg twice daily. The sample consisted of CD4+ T cells sorted from blood, taken at week 24, from a patient treated with tofacitinib. Receptors were obtained from a human donor with alopecia areata.

This chain links TRBV29-1 with TRBJ2-7, with 11 bases lining up with TRBD1. Germline V gene lookup returns CDR1 SQVTM and CDR2 ANQGSEA. The CDR3 contains 17 residues. V lost 4 bases and J lost 5; bases outside the gene matches: 16. DNA for the CDR3: TGCAGCGTTGTTCTGGTAGCGGTGGACAGGGGGCAGGACGAGCAGTACTTC. Residues: CSVVLVAVDRGQDEQYF.

The rearrangement links TRBV2 to TRBJ1-5; D is ambiguous. Germline V CDR1 and CDR2: SNHLY, FYNNEI. There are 12 residues in the CDR3. V was cut by 4 bases and J by 9 bases, with 10 bases left in between. The CDR3 here is CASSVVAWPQHF. The CDR3 coding sequence is TGTGCCAGCAGTGTGGTCGCCTGGCCCCAGCATTTT.

The rearrangement links TRBV29-1 to TRBJ1-5; D is perhaps TRBD1 (5 bases). Germline V lookup: CDR1 SQVTM, CDR2 ANQGSEA. V lost 4 bases to trimming and J lost 5 bases, with 9 bases between them. CDR3 length equals 12 residues. CDR3 loop: CSVGGTYQPQHF. In DNA, the CDR3 is TGCAGCGTTGGAGGGACTTATCAGCCCCAGCATTTT. Supplemented by reference TRBV29-1 and TRBJ1-5, the full variable domain reads SAVISQKPSRDICQRGTSLTIQCQVDSQVTMMFWYRQQPGQSLTLIATANQGSEATYESGFVIDKFPISRPNLTFSTLTVSNMSPEDSSIYLCSVGGTYQPQHFGDGTRLSIL.

In its sample, this clone was seen once. The chain is built from TRBV6-1 and TRBJ2-7, with D maybe TRBD2 (6 bases). V lost 5 bases and J lost 3, with 8 bases in between. CDR1 and CDR2 (germline): MNHNS, SASEGT. The CDR3 has 12 amino acids. CDR3 loop: CASSSRGYEQYF. The CDR3 DNA follows: TGTGCCAGCAGTTCGCGGGGCTACGAGCAGTACTTC.

The rearrangement uses TRBV19 and TRBJ2-2; D unresolved. Germline loops: CDR1 LNHDA, CDR2 SQIVND (reference sequence). Trimming removed 4 bases at V and 6 bases at J, with 6 bases between. This CDR3 is 12 amino acids long. The CDR3 protein is CASSKRPGELFF. The CDR3 DNA sequence: TGTGCCAGTAGTAAGCGTCCCGGGGAGCTGTTTTTT.

The chain is built from TRBV5-1 and TRBJ1-5; D is perhaps TRBD1 (6 bases). The CDR3 has 16 amino acids. Germline V gene sequence: CDR1 SGHRS, CDR2 YFSETQ. The V end was cut by 1 base, the J end by 7 bases, with 18 bases between. The CDR3 DNA is TGCGCCAGCAGCTTGTTTGTCGGGGGCAGCGGACAGCCCCAGCATTTT. Translated, it gives CASSLFVGGSGQPQHF.

This clone was picked up a small number of times. The gene calls are TRBV4-2 and TRBJ2-6; a possible D gene is TRBD1 (6 bases). Germline CDR1 is LGHNA and CDR2 is YNFKEQ. The CDR3 totals 20 residues. With 0 bases removed from V and 0 bases from J, the gap between germline ends came to 18 bases. The CDR3 reads CASSQDPQGSLSSGANVLTF. For the CDR3, the DNA is TGTGCCAGCAGCCAAGATCCTCAGGGGAGCCTCAGCTCTGGGGCCAACGTCCTGACTTTC.

The chain has TRBV6-1 and TRBJ1-6; 8 nucleotides align to TRBD1. CDR1 is MNHNS, CDR2 SASEGT, per germline. The V gene end was trimmed by 6 bases and the J gene end by 5 bases; junction bases not matched to a gene: 3. CDR3 length: 14 residues. CDR3 in amino acids: CASRKDRDNSPLHF. The CDR3 DNA reads as TGTGCCAGCAGAAAGGACAGGGATAATTCACCCCTCCACTTT.

J is TRBJ2-7 and V is TRBV5-1, with 10 bases lining up with TRBD1. The V gene's germline CDR1 is SGHRS and CDR2 YFSETQ. This CDR3 contains 13 residues. The J segment lost 5 bases and the V segment lost 4 bases, leaving 3 bases of the junction unmatched. This chain's CDR3 is CASSAGTGDEQYF. DNA for the CDR3: TGCGCCAGCAGCGCCGGGACAGGGGACGAGCAGTACTTC. Complete variable domain (other parts from reference TRBV5-1 and TRBJ2-7): KAGVTQTPRYLIKTRGQQVTLSCSPISGHRSVSWYQQTPGQGLQFLFEYFSETQRNKGNFPGRFSGRQFSNSRSEMNVSTLELGDSALYLCASSAGTGDEQYFGPGTRLTVT.

This clone turned up a few times. The chain is built from TRBV14 and TRBJ2-2; D is perhaps TRBD1 (6 bases). The CDR3 contains 15 residues. Germline CDR1 and CDR2: SGHDN and FVKESK. V lost 6 bases, J lost 1 base, and 12 bases lay in between. The chain's CDR3 is CASRRTDQNTGELFF. The CDR3 coding sequence is TGTGCCAGCAGACGGACAGACCAGAACACCGGGGAGCTGTTTTTT.

This clone came up a few times. CDR3 bases: TGTGCCATCAGCCCCCAGCGAGAGACCCAGTACTTC. Its protein product is CAISPQRETQYF. The chain joins TRBV10-3 to TRBJ2-5; D unresolved. V lost 6 bases and J 4 bases, leaving 9 bases between the germline ends. This CDR3 has 12 residues. CDR1 is ENHRY and CDR2 is SYGVKD in the germline V gene.

The J gene is TRBJ2-6, the V gene TRBV7-9, with D hard to call. The CDR3 sequence is 14 residues long. CDR1 and CDR2 (germline): SEHNR, FQNEAQ (reference sequence). The V gene lost 10 bases and the J gene lost 0 bases, with 10 bases spanning the gap. CDR3: CATNDASGANVLTF. CDR3 nucleotide sequence: TGTGCCACGAACGACGCCTCTGGGGCCAACGTCCTGACTTTC.

The chain couples TRBV10-3 to TRBJ1-1, with a possible D match to TRBD1 (6 bases). Looked up from germline, CDR1 is ENHRY and CDR2 is SYGVKD. V gave up 4 bases and J gave up 1 base, with 10 bases separating them. CDR3 length equals 14 residues. The CDR3 loop is CAISGHRENTEAFF. CDR3 nucleotide sequence: TGTGCCATCAGTGGACACAGGGAGAACACTGAAGCTTTCTTT.

This chain links TRBV2 with TRBJ1-2; D gene unclear. The V end was cut by 9 bases, the J end by 7 bases, with 9 bases between. Germline values: CDR1 SNHLY, CDR2 FYNNEI. The CDR3 covers 10 residues. The chain's CDR3 is CARRGSGYTF. The CDR3 coding sequence is TGTGCCAGGCGAGGGAGTGGCTACACCTTC.

This clone came up once. J is TRBJ2-5 and V is TRBV4-1, with TRBD1 identical over 8 bases. The CDR3 spans 13 residues. Germline assignment: CDR1 MGHRA and CDR2 YSYEKL. The J segment lost 5 bases and the V segment lost 4 bases, leaving 3 bases of the junction unmatched. The CDR3 spells CASSRQGFETQYF. Written as DNA, the CDR3 is TGCGCCAGCAGCCGACAGGGGTTCGAGACCCAGTACTTC.

J is TRBJ1-2 and V is TRBV30; D is unclear. This CDR3 is 13 amino acids long. Germline CDR1 and CDR2: GTSNPN and SVGIG (reference sequence). V was clipped by 4 bases and J by 6 bases, with 15 bases between them. In DNA form, the CDR3 reads TGTGCCTGGAATCCCGTCCCCCATAATGGCTACACCTTC. This gives the protein CAWNPVPHNGYTF.

V gene TRBV6-5 combines with J gene TRBJ1-1; the match to TRBD1 covers 10 bases. V dropped 5 bases and J dropped 6; count of bases not matched to a gene: 6. CDR1 and CDR2 (germline): MNHEY, SVGAGI. This CDR3 is 14 amino acids long. The CDR3 here is CASSPDRGRAEAFF. In DNA form, the CDR3 reads TGTGCCAGCAGTCCGGACAGGGGGAGAGCTGAAGCTTTCTTT.

V and J are TRBV23-1 and TRBJ2-1; the D gene is possibly TRBD2 (5 bases). TRBV23-1 is recorded as an ORF, its role being uncertain. V was shortened by 3 bases and J by 0 bases, with 27 bases between the two germline ends. The CDR3 sequence is 21 residues long. Here the CDR3 DNA reads TGCGCCAGCAGTCACCCTCACACTAGTCCATCCCCGATTGGCTCCTACAATGAGCAGTTCTTC. Its translation: CASSHPHTSPSPIGSYNEQFF.